Reported below is one T cell receptor (beta chain). The ends lost 4 bases at V and 0 bases at J; junction bases unmatched: 1. Germline CDR1 and CDR2: SEHNR and FQNEAQ (reference sequence). CDR3 size: 14 residues. The sample originates from a study of radiation and T cells in renal cell carcinoma. Specified time point: blood 2 weeks post-SBRT. Treatment defined: 15 Gy SBRT to primary tumor, nephrectomy 4 weeks later. Profiling relied on immunoSEQ multiplex PCR, and the TCRdb table lists in-frame clones only, not all of them. In the table there are some 130,000 clones, 81% of which are singletons. This chain joins TRBV7-9 and TRBJ1-1; TRBD1 matches at 8 bases. This receptor was obtained from an older woman with renal cell carcinoma. The sample was blood, taken from a patient whose treatment included radiotherapy and nephrectomy. Here the CDR3 DNA reads TGTGCCAGCAGCTGGGGACAGGTGAACACTGAAGCTTTCTTT. As protein: CASSWGQVNTEAFF.